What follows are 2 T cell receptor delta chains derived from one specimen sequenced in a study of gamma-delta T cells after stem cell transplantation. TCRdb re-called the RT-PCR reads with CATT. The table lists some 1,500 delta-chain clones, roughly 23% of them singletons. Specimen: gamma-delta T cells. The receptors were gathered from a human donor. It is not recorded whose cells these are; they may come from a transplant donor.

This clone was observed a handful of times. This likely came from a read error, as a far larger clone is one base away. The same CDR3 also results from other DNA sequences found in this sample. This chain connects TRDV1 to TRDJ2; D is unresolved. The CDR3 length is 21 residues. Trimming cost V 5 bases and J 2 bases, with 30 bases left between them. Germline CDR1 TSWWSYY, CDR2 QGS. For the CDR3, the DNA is TGTGCTCTTGGGTCCCCGAAAACCCTTATCCTGATCAAAGCCTTGACAGCACAACTCTTCTTT. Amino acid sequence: CALGSPKTLILIKALTAQLFF.

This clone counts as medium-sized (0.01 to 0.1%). The CDR3 DNA follows: TGTGCCTGTGACACCGTGGGTGGTACGGTACTGGGGGATACAAACACCGATAAACTCATCTTT. This gives the protein CACDTVGGTVLGDTNTDKLIF. V gene TRDV2 combines with J gene TRDJ1; 12 bases agree with TRDD3. The germline V gene encodes CDR1 GEAIGNYY and CDR2 EKD. With 0 bases clipped from V and 0 bases from J, the junction kept 16 bases outside the gene matches. This CDR3 comprises 21 residues.